These T cell receptor beta chains were read from a single sample in a study of T cells in Graves' hyperthyroidism and ophthalmopathy. Each CDR3 protein gets one entry after TCRdb re-called the multiplex PCR reads with MiXCR. This sample has approximately 720,000 distinct CDR3 sequences, with approximately 19% found just once. Input material: blood. The receptors stem from a woman aged 50 to 65 with Graves' hyperthyroidism that later progressed to Graves' ophthalmopathy. Both conserved end residues are part of each CDR3. D genes are given only for firm matches. A clone size is listed for some rows: how often the clone was seen (once, few, many), or a class if it is expanded.

J	size	D	V	DNA	CDR3
TRBJ1-5	NA	NA	TRBV7-2	TGTGCCAGCAGCTTAATGGGAGGGGTTCAGCCCCAGCATTTT	CASSLMGGVQPQHF
TRBJ2-7	few	TRBD2	TRBV4-1	TGCGCCAGCAGCCAAGCGGCTAGCGGGGGACCCTACGAGCAGTACTTC	CASSQAASGGPYEQYF
TRBJ2-5	many	TRBD2	TRBV20-1	TGCAGTGCTAGAGATAGTAGCGGGGGGGAAGAGACCCAGTACTTC	CSARDSSGGEETQYF
TRBJ1-6	many	NA	TRBV7-3	TGTGCCAGCAGCTTAACCGCGGACCTAAATTCACCCCTCCACTTT	CASSLTADLNSPLHF
TRBJ1-2	NA	TRBD1	TRBV27	TGTGCCAGCAGTATCTCAGGGGGAGATGACTATGGCTACACCTTC	CASSISGGDDYGYTF
TRBJ1-4	NA	NA	TRBV25-1	TGTGCCAGCAGTGAATCCAGGTTGAATAATGAAAAACTGTTTTTT	CASSESRLNNEKLFF
TRBJ1-4	NA	NA	TRBV5-1	TGCGCCAGCAGCTTGTTTCCAAGGGCTAATGAAAAACTGTTTTTT	CASSLFPRANEKLFF
TRBJ1-1	many	NA	TRBV6-1	TGTGCCAGCAGTGGGTTAAGTTGGAAGAACACTGAAGCTTTCTTT	CASSGLSWKNTEAFF
TRBJ1-5	NA	NA	TRBV20-1	TGCAGTGCTAGAGGTGGTCACAATCAGCCCCAGCATTTT	CSARGGHNQPQHF
TRBJ1-1	few	NA	TRBV9	TGTGCCAGCAGCACCGCAGAGGGCGCCGCTGAAGCTTTCTTT	CASSTAEGAAEAFF
TRBJ1-1	NA	NA	TRBV19	TGTGCCAGTAGCCTCCTTAGTTCACCATTAAACACTGAAGCTTTCTTT	CASSLLSSPLNTEAFF
TRBJ1-1	many	NA	TRBV11-2	TGTGCCAGCAGCTCAGCCGGGAGGACTGAAGCTTTCTTT	CASSSAGRTEAFF
TRBJ1-1	many	NA	TRBV20-1	TGCAGTGCAGAGGGGAGGAGCACTGAAGCTTTCTTT	CSAEGRSTEAFF
TRBJ2-7	few	TRBD2	TRBV4-1	TGCGCCAGCAGCCCCGCTCTAGCGGGGGAGCAGTACTTC	CASSPALAGEQYF
TRBJ2-2	many	NA	TRBV11-3	TGTGCCAGCAGCTTAGGAGTGGCCGGGGAGCTGTTTTTT	CASSLGVAGELFF
TRBJ1-2	NA	TRBD1	TRBV27	TGTGCCAGCAAAACGACAGGGGGTGCTCTCTATGGCTACACCTTC	CASKTTGGALYGYTF
TRBJ2-1	few	NA	TRBV27	TGTGCCAGCAGTTATTCCGGGGTGGTGGGTGAGCAGTTCTTC	CASSYSGVVGEQFF
TRBJ2-5	once	TRBD2	TRBV4-1	TGCGCCAGCAGCTTGCGGGGGGGCCTCCCGGAGATCCAGTACTTC	CASSLRGGLPEIQYF
TRBJ1-1	NA	TRBD1	TRBV20-1	TGCAGTGCTAGGAAGGGGGCGGGCACTGAAGCTTTCTTT	CSARKGAGTEAFF
TRBJ1-1	NA	NA	TRBV5-1	TGCGCCAGCAGCTTTATGGGGAACACTGAAGCTTTCTTT	CASSFMGNTEAFF
TRBJ2-1	many	TRBD2	TRBV15	TGTGCCACCAGCATATTACTAGCGGGGGACAATGAGCAGTTCTTC	CATSILLAGDNEQFF
TRBJ2-3	many	TRBD1	TRBV18	TGTGCCAGCTCACCCGGACAGGGCAGCACAGATACGCAGTATTTT	CASSPGQGSTDTQYF
TRBJ2-2	NA	NA	TRBV29-1	TGCAGCGTTGAAGATGTGTGGAACACCGGGGAGCTGTTTTTT	CSVEDVWNTGELFF